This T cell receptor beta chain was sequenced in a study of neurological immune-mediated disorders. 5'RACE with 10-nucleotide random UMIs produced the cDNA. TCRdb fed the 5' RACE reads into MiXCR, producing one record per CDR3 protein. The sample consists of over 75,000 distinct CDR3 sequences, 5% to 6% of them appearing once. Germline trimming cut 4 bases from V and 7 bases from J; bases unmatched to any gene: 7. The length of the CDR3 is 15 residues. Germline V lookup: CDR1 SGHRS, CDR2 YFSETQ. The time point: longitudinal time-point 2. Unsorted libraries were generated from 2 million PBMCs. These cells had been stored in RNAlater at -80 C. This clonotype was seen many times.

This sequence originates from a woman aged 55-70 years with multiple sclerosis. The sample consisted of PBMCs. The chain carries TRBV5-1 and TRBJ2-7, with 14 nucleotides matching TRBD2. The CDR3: CASSPTSGGAREQYF. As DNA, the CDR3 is TGCGCCAGCAGCCCGACTAGCGGGGGGGCTCGGGAGCAGTACTTC.